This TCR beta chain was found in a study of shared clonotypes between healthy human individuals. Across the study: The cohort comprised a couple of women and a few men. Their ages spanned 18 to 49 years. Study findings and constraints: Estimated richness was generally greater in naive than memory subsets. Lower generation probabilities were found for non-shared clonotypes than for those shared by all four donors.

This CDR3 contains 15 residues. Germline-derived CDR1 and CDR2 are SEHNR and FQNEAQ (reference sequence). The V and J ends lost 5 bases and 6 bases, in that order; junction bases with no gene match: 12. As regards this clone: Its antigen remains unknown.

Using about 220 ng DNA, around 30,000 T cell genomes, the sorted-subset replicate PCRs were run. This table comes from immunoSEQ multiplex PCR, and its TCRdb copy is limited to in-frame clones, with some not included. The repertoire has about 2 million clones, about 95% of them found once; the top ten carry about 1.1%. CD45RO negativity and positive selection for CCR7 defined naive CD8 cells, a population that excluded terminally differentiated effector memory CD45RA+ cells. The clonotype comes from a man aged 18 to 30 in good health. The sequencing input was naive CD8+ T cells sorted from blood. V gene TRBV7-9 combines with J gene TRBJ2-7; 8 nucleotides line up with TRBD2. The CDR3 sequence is CASSPEGLGLSEQYF. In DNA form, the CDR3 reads TGTGCCAGCAGCCCCGAGGGACTAGGATTATCCGAGCAGTACTTC.